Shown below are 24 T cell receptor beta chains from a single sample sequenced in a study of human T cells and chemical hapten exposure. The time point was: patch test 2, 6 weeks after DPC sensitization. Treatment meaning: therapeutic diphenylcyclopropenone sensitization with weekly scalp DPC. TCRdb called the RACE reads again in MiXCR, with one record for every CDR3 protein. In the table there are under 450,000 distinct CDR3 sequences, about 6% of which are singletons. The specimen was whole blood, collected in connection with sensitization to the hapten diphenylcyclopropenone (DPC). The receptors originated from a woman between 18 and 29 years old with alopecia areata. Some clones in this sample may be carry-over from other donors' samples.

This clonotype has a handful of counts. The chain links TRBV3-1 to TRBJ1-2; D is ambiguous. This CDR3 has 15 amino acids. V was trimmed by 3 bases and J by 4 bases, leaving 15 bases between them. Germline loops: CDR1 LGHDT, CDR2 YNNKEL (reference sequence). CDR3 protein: CASSHPIRYRYGYTF. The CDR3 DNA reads TGTGCCAGCAGCCATCCCATACGGTATCGCTATGGCTACACCTTC.

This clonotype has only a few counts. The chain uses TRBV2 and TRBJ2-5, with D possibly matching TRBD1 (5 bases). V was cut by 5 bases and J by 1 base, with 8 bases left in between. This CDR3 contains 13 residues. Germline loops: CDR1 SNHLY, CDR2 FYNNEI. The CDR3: CASSRGSQETQYF. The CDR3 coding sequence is TGTGCCAGCAGTAGGGGTTCCCAAGAGACCCAGTACTTC.

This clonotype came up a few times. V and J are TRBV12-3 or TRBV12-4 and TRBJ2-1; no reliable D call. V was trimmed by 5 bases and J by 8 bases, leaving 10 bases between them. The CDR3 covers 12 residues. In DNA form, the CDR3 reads TGTGCCAGCAGTATTGTAAGGGATGAGCAGTTCTTC. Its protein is CASSIVRDEQFF.

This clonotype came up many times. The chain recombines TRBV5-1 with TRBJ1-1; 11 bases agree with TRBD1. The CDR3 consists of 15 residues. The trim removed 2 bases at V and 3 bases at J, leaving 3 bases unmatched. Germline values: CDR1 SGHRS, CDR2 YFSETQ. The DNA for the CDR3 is TGCGCCAGCAGCTTTACGGGACAGGGGGACACTGAAGCTTTCTTT. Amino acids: CASSFTGQGDTEAFF.

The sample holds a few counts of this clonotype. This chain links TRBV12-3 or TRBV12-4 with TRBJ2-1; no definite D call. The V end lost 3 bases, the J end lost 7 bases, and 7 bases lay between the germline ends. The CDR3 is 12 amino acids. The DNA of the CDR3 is TGTGCCAGCAGTTTTAGTGGTAATGAGCAGTTCTTC. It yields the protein CASSFSGNEQFF.

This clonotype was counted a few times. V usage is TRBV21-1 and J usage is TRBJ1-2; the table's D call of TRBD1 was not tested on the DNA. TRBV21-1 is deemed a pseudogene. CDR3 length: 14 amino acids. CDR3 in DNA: TGTGCCAGCAGCAAAGAAGGGGGGGAAAATGGCTACACCTTC. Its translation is CASSKEGGENGYTF.

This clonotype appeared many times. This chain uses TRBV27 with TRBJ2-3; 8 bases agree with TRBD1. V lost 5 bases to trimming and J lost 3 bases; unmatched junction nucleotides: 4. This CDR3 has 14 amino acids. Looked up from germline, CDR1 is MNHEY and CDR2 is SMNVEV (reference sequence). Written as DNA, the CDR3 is TGTGCCAGCAGTACTTGGGACAGGACAGATACGCAGTATTTT. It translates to CASSTWDRTDTQYF.

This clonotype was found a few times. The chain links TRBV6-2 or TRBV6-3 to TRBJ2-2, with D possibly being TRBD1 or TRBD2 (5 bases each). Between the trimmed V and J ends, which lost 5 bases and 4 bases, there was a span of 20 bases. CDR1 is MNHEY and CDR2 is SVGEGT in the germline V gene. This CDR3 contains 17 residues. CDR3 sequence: CASSPSGTLLSTGELFF. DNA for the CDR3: TGTGCCAGCAGTCCCTCTGGGACCCTCCTCTCCACCGGGGAGCTGTTTTTT.

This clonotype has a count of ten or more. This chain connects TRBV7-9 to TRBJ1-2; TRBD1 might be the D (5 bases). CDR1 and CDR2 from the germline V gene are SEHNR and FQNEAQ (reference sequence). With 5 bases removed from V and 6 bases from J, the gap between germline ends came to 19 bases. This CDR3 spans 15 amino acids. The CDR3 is CASSTTQGIFDGYTF. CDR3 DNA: TGTGCCAGCAGCACTACGCAGGGAATTTTCGATGGCTACACCTTC.

The CDR3 DNA reads as TGTGCCAGCGGGGTCGGGGGGACCCAGTACTTC. Protein: CASGVGGTQYF. V is TRBV12-3 or TRBV12-4 and J is TRBJ2-5, with D possibly TRBD2 on 6 matching bases. This CDR3 region has 11 residues. Trimming removed 8 bases at V and 7 bases at J, with 11 bases between.

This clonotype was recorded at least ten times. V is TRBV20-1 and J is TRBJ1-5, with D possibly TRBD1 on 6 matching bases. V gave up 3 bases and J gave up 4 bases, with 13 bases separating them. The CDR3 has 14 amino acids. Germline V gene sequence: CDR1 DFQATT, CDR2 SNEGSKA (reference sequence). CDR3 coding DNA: TGCAGTGCTAGGCAAGGGGGTCCGAATCAGCCCCAGCATTTT. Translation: CSARQGGPNQPQHF.

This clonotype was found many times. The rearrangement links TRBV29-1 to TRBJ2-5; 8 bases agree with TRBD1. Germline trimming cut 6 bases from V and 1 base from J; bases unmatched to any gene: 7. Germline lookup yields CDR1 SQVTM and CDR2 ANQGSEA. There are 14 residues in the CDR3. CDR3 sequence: CSVQMGTGQETQYF. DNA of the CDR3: TGCAGCGTCCAAATGGGGACAGGCCAAGAGACCCAGTACTTC.

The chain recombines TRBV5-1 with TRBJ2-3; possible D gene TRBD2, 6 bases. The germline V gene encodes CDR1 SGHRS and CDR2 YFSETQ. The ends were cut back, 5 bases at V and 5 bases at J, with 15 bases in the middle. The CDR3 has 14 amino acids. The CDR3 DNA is TGCGCCAGCAGTATCTTCGGAGGGGAAGATACGCAGTATTTT. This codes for CASSIFGGEDTQYF.

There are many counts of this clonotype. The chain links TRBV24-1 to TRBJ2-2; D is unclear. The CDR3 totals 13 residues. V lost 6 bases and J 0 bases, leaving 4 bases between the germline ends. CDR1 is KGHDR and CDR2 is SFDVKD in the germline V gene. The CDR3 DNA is TGTGCCACCAGTCGGGCGAACACCGGGGAGCTGTTTTTT. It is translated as CATSRANTGELFF.

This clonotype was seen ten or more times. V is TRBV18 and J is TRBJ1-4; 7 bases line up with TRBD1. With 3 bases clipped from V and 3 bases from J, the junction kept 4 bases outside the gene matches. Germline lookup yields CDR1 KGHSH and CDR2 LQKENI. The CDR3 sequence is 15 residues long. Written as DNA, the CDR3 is TGTGCCAGCTCACCGCAGGACAGGCCTAATGAAAAACTGTTTTTT. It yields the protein CASSPQDRPNEKLFF.

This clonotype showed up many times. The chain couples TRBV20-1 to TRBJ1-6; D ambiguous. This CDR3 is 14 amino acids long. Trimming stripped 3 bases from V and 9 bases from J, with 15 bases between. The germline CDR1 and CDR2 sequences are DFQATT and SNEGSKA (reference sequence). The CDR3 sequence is CSARSPGGGSPLHF. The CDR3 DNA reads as TGCAGTGCTAGGTCCCCTGGAGGCGGTTCACCCCTCCACTTT.

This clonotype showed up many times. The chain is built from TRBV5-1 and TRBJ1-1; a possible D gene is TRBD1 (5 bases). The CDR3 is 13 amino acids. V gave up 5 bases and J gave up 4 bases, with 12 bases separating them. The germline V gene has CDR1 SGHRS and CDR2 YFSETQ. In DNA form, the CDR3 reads TGCGCCAGCAGAGATCCGGGGGGCACTGAAGCTTTCTTT. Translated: CASRDPGGTEAFF.

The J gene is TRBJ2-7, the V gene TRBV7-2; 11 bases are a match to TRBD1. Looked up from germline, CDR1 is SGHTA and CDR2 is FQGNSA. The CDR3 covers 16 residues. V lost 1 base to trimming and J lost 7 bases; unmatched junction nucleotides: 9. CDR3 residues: CASSLDPRDRGGEQYF. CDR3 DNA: TGTGCCAGCAGCTTAGACCCCCGGGACAGGGGGGGGGAGCAGTACTTC. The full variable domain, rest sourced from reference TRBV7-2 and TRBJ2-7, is GAGVSQSPSNKVTEKGKDVELRCDPISGHTALYWYRQSLGQGLEFLIYFQGNSAPDKSGLPSDRFSAERTGGSVSTLTIQRTQQEDSAVYLCASSLDPRDRGGEQYFGPGTRLTVT.

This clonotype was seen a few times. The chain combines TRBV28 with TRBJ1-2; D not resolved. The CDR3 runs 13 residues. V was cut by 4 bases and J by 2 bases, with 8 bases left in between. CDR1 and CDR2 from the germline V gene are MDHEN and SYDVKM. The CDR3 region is CASSSGKNYGYTF. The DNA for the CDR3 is TGTGCCAGCAGTTCGGGAAAGAACTATGGCTACACCTTC.

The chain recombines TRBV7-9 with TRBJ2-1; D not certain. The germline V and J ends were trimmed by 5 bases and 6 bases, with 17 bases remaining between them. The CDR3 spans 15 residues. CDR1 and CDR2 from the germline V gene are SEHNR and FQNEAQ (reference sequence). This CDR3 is CASSPRSKPGNEQFF. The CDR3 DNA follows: TGTGCCAGCAGCCCCCGAAGTAAGCCAGGCAATGAGCAGTTCTTC. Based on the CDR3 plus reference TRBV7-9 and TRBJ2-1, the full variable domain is DTGVSQNPRHKITKRGQNVTFRCDPISEHNRLYWYRQTLGQGPEFLTYFQNEAQLEKSRLLSDRFSAERPKGSFSTLEIQRTEQGDSAMYLCASSPRSKPGNEQFFGPGTRLTVL.

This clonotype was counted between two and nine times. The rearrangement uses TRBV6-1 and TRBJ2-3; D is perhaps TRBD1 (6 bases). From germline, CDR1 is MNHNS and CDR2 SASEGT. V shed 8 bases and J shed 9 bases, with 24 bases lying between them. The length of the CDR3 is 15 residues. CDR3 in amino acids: CASGNHDRPLMTQYF. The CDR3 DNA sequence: TGTGCCAGCGGGAACCATGACAGGCCTCTTATGACGCAGTATTTT.

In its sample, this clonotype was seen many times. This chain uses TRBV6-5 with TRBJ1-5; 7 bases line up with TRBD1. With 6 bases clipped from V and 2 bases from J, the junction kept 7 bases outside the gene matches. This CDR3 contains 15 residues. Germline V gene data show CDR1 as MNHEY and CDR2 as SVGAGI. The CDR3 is CASREGAGRNQPQHF. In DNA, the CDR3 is TGTGCCAGCAGAGAGGGGGCAGGGCGCAATCAGCCCCAGCATTTT.

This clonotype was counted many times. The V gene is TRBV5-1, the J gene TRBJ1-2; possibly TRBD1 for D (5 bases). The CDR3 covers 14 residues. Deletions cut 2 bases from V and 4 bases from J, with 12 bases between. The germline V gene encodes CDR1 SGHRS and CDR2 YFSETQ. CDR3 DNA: TGCGCCAGCAGCTTCGGCAGGGAGAGCTATGGCTACACCTTC. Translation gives CASSFGRESYGYTF.

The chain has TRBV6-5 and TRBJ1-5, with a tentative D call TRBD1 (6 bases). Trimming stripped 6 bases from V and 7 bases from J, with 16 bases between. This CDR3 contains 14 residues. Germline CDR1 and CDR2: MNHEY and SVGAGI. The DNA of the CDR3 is TGTGCCAGCAGACAGGGAACGGGAAGCCAGCCCCAGCATTTT. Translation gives CASRQGTGSQPQHF.